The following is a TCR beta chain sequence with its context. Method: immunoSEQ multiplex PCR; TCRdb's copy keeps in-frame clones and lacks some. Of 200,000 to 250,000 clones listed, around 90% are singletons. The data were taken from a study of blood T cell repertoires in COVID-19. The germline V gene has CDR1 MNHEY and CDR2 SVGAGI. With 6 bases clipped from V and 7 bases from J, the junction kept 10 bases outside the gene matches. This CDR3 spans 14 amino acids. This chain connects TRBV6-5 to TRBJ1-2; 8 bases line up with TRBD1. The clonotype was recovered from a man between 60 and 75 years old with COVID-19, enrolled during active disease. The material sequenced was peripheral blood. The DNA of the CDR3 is TGTGCCAGCAGAGGGACAGGCGGGAATAGTGGCTACACCTTC. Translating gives CASRGTGGNSGYTF.